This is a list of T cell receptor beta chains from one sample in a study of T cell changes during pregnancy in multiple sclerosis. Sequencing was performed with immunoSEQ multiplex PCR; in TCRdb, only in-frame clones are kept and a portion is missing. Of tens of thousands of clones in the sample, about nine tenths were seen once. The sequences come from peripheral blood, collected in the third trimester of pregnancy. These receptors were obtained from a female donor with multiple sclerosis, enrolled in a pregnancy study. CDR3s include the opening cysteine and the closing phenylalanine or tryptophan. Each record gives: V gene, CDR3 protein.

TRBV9	CASSADRGLWETQYF
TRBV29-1	CSVLDSKDTEAFF
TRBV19	CASSRQGLAQEQFF
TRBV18	CASSSGTGDTFYGYTF
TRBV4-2	CASSQAGLAGEGNEQFF
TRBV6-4	CASSDRWGEENEQYF
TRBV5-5	CASSLSWTGNQPQHF
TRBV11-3	CASSLGTASTDTQYF
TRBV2	CATSPPLLAGGPKQYF
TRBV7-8	CASSGRLARGELFF
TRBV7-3	CASSLQMNTEAFF
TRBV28	CASSFPRGGSSYEQYF
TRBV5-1	CASSYHESSGNTIYF
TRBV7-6	CASSLEFNQPQHF
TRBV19	CASRRSGTRGYEQYF
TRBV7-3	CASCPAGDNEQFF
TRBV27	CASSLRTGKEQYF